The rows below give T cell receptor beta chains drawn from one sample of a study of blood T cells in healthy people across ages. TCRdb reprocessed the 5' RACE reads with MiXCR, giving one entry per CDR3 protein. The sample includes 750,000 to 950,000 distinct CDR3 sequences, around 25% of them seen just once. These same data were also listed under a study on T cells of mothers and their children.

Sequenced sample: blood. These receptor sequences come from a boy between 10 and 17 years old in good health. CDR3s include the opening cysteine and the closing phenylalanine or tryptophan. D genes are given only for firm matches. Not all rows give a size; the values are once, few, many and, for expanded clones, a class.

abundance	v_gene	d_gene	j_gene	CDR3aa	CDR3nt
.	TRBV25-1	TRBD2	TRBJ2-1	CASSDPEVAGGPYNEQFF	TGTGCCAGCAGTGACCCTGAGGTAGCGGGGGGACCCTACAATGAGCAGTTCTTC
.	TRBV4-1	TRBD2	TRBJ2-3	CASSPALAGLTDTQYF	TGCGCCAGCAGCCCGGCGCTAGCGGGGCTCACAGATACGCAGTATTTT
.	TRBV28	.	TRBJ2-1	CASSLWGSRNEQFF	TGTGCCAGCAGCCTCTGGGGGTCCCGTAATGAGCAGTTCTTC
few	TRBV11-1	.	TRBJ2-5	CASSLRAEGRQYF	TGTGCCAGCAGCTTAAGGGCAGAGGGTCGCCAGTACTTC
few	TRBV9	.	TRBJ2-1	CTSSVGGANYNEQFF	TGTACCAGCAGCGTCGGGGGCGCAAACTACAATGAGCAGTTCTTC
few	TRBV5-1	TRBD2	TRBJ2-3	CASSFQRGGDTQYF	TGCGCCAGCAGCTTCCAGCGGGGGGGTGATACGCAGTATTTT
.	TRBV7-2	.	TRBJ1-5	CASSLERGQPQHF	TGTGCCAGCAGCTTAGAAAGAGGTCAGCCCCAGCATTTT
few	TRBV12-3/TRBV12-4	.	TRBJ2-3	CASRKTVDTQYF	TGTGCCAGCAGAAAGACTGTGGATACGCAGTATTTT
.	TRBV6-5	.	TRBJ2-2	CASSYSGTVNTGELFF	TGTGCCAGCAGTTACTCGGGGACTGTGAACACCGGGGAGCTGTTTTTT
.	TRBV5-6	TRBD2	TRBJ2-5	CASSYLGLAGEETQYF	TGTGCCAGCAGCTACCTCGGACTAGCGGGGGAAGAGACCCAGTACTTC
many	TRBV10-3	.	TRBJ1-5	CAISETGYSNQPQHF	TGTGCCATCAGTGAAACAGGGTATAGCAATCAGCCCCAGCATTTT
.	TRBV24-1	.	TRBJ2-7	CATSDFQLGSYEQYF	TGTGCCACCAGTGATTTTCAATTAGGGTCCTACGAGCAGTACTTC
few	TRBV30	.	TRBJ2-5	CAWSPGGMETQYF	TGTGCCTGGAGTCCCGGAGGAATGGAGACCCAGTACTTC
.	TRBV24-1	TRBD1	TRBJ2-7	CATSDVTGLEGEQYF	TGTGCCACCAGTGATGTGACAGGGCTTGAGGGCGAGCAGTACTTC